The next 25 T cell receptor beta chains were all read from a single sample in a study of OX40 agonist ivuxolimab in advanced cancers. The method was immunoSEQ multiplex PCR; TCRdb's version includes in-frame clones alone and lacks a portion of them. The sample lists roughly 43,000 clones; roughly 91% were seen once. The sequenced sample was CD4+ or CD8+ T cells sorted from blood, obtained in a trial of the OX40 agonist ivuxolimab. These receptors all stem from an adult with an advanced solid tumor such as melanoma, head and neck, liver or kidney cancer.

The genes are TRBV7-7 and TRBJ2-7; 8 bases fit TRBD1. This CDR3 spans 17 amino acids. Looked up from germline, CDR1 is SSHAT and CDR2 is FNYEAQ (reference sequence). The chain's CDR3 is CASSLVSHRGMFYEQYV. The CDR3 DNA is TGTGCTAGCAGCTTAGTCTCTCACAGGGGGATGTTCTACGAGCAGTACGTC.

The rearrangement links TRBV6-5 to TRBJ2-1; D may match TRBD1 or TRBD2 (6 bases each). The CDR3 contains 15 residues. V gave up 6 bases and J gave up 8 bases, with 20 bases separating them. Germline V gene lookup returns CDR1 MNHEY and CDR2 SVGAGI. The CDR3, as DNA: TGTGCCAGCAGCCCAGGGGTAAAGGGGGGAGATGAGCAGTTCTTC. As protein: CASSPGVKGGDEQFF.

V usage is TRBV28 and J usage is TRBJ1-2, with 7 bases that match TRBD1. In germline, CDR1 is MDHEN, CDR2 SYDVKM. J lost 0 bases, V lost 5 bases, and 9 bases had no gene match. The CDR3 runs 16 residues. The CDR3, as DNA: TGTGCCAGCAGTGAGGACAGGCCCCGACCTAACTATGGCTACACCTTC. Translation: CASSEDRPRPNYGYTF.

This clone was recorded only once. This rearrangement joins TRBV27 to TRBJ2-7; unclear D gene. CDR1 and CDR2 from the germline V gene are MNHEY and SMNVEV (reference sequence). V was pared by 5 bases and J by 3 bases, with 11 bases between. The CDR3 is made up of 13 amino acids. The CDR3 nucleotides read TGTGCCAGCAGTCCGCTGCCATTCTACGAGCAGTACGTC. Its translation is CASSPLPFYEQYV.

J is TRBJ2-5 and V is TRBV7-9, with D hard to call. The J call may be in error: the DNA end matches TRBJ2-7 better. The CDR3 has 13 amino acids. Germline lookup yields CDR1 SEHNR and CDR2 FQNEAQ (reference sequence). The CDR3 region is CASTRLISYEQYF. The CDR3 DNA reads as TGTGCCAGCACTCGACTTATTTCCTACGAGCAGTACTTC.

This rearrangement joins TRBV4-2 to TRBJ1-4; D is unresolved. CDR1 and CDR2 from the germline V gene are LGHNA and YNFKEQ. The CDR3 totals 11 residues. With 0 bases removed from V and 16 bases from J, the gap between germline ends came to 9 bases. CDR3 sequence reads: CASSQDTMWFF. The CDR3 DNA is TGTGCCAGCAGCCAAGACACCATGTGGTTTTTT.

The chain carries TRBV7-6 and TRBJ1-1; 7 bases are a match to TRBD1. CDR1 is SGHVS and CDR2 is FNYEAQ in the germline V gene. The CDR3 runs 14 residues. The V and J ends lost 0 bases and 4 bases, in that order; junction bases with no gene match: 2. CDR3 sequence (DNA): TGTGCCAGCAGCTTAGCAGGACAGGCCACTGAAGCTTTCTTT. Its translation: CASSLAGQATEAFF. Full variable domain (rest looked up from reference TRBV7-6 and TRBJ1-1): GAGVSQSPRYKVTKRGQDVALRCDPISGHVSLYWYRQALGQGPEFLTYFNYEAQQDKSGLPNDRFSAERPEGSISTLTIQRTEQRDSAMYRCASSLAGQATEAFFGQGTRLTVV.

This sequence joins TRBV5-1 and TRBJ1-1, with D unresolved. The CDR3 is made up of 17 amino acids. The V gene's germline CDR1 is SGHRS and CDR2 YFSETQ. V lost 0 bases, J lost 0 bases, and 15 bases lay in between. CDR3 sequence (DNA): TGCGCCAGCAGCTTGGGTGTTTATGAAGGGATGAACACTGAAGCTTTCTTT. This codes for CASSLGVYEGMNTEAFF. Drawing the rest from reference TRBV5-1 and TRBJ1-1, the complete variable domain is KAGVTQTPRYLIKTRGQQVTLSCSPISGHRSVSWYQQTPGQGLQFLFEYFSETQRNKGNFPGRFSGRQFSNSRSEMNVSTLELGDSALYLCASSLGVYEGMNTEAFFGQGTRLTVV.

J is TRBJ2-1 and V is TRBV7-3; D is undetermined. The CDR3 is made up of 11 amino acids. The V gene lost 4 bases and the J gene lost 10 bases, with 8 bases spanning the gap. From germline, CDR1 is SGHTA and CDR2 FQGTGA. The CDR3 loop is CASSSTLEQFF. Here the CDR3 DNA reads TGTGCCAGCAGCTCCACGCTAGAGCAGTTCTTC.

The chain links TRBV27 to TRBJ1-5, with 9 bases matching TRBD1. CDR3 length equals 14 residues. Germline lookup yields CDR1 MNHEY and CDR2 SMNVEV (reference sequence). V was clipped by 5 bases and J by 6 bases; unmatched bases: 5. The CDR3 reads CASSERQGGQPQHF. The CDR3 region has the DNA TGTGCCAGCAGTGAACGACAGGGGGGTCAGCCCCAGCATTTT.

V and J are TRBV28 and TRBJ2-1; D is perhaps TRBD2 (6 bases). Between the trimmed V and J ends, which lost 6 bases and 10 bases, there was a span of 19 bases. CDR1 MDHEN and CDR2 SYDVKM come from the germline V gene. This CDR3 has 14 residues. The CDR3 sequence is CASRNRDSLGEQFF. The CDR3 nucleotides read TGTGCCAGCAGGAATCGGGACTCCCTGGGGGAGCAGTTCTTC.

The chain is built from TRBV18 and TRBJ2-6; TRBD2 is a possible D gene (5 bases). Germline V gene data show CDR1 as KGHSH and CDR2 as LQKENI. The CDR3 consists of 15 residues. Deletions cut 2 bases from V and 4 bases from J, with 9 bases between. The DNA for the CDR3 is TGTGCCAGCTCACCAGAGGGATCCGGGGCCAACGTCCTGACTTTC. As protein: CASSPEGSGANVLTF.

The rearrangement joins TRBV13 to TRBJ1-2, with TRBD1 matching over 8 bases. Trimming cost V 2 bases and J 4 bases; bases outside gene matches: 3. This CDR3 is built from 14 residues. Germline V gene data show CDR1 as PRHDT and CDR2 as FYEKMQ (reference sequence). The CDR3 spells CASSLWTGSYGYTF. The CDR3 DNA reads TGTGCCAGCAGCTTATGGACAGGGAGCTATGGCTACACCTTC.

This chain links TRBV9 with TRBJ1-1, with TRBD1 as a possible D gene (6 bases). Deletions cut 0 bases from V and 7 bases from J, with 10 bases between. CDR1 is SGDLS and CDR2 is YYNGEE in the germline V gene. This CDR3 spans 13 amino acids. In nucleotides, the CDR3 is TGTGCCAGCAGCGTAGGGGGGCAGGGTGAAGCTTTCTTT. This sequence encodes CASSVGGQGEAFF.

The CDR3 sequence: CASSPSGANYGYTF. The CDR3 DNA reads as TGTGCCAGCAGTCCTTCCGGGGCGAACTATGGCTACACCTTC. The chain employs TRBV6-5 and TRBJ1-2; D may be TRBD1 (5 bases). V was cut by 5 bases and J by 2 bases, with 12 bases left in between. The CDR3 length is 14 residues. Germline V lookup: CDR1 MNHEY, CDR2 SVGAGI.

The rearrangement links TRBV5-6 to TRBJ1-1; D is perhaps TRBD1 (6 bases). The V and J ends lost 0 bases and 6 bases respectively, with 15 bases between them. Germline V gene lookup returns CDR1 SGHDT and CDR2 YYEEEE. This CDR3 is 15 amino acids long. The CDR3 sequence is CASSLEQGRRAEAFF. The CDR3 DNA reads TGTGCCAGCAGCTTGGAACAGGGTCGTAGGGCTGAAGCTTTCTTT.

The sample holds a few counts of this clone. The V gene is TRBV18, the J gene TRBJ2-7; 9 bases are shared with TRBD1. This CDR3 has 14 amino acids. The germline V gene encodes CDR1 KGHSH and CDR2 LQKENI. Trimming at V came to 4 bases and at J to 4 bases, leaving 5 bases not matched to a gene. In DNA form, the CDR3 reads TGTGCCAGCTCACAGCGGGACAGGGTATACGAGCAGTACTTC. As protein: CASSQRDRVYEQYF.

The chain uses TRBV4-1 and TRBJ2-3; 14 nucleotides line up with TRBD2. The V and J ends lost 3 bases and 6 bases, in that order; junction bases with no gene match: 2. Germline values: CDR1 MGHRA, CDR2 YSYEKL. This CDR3 has 15 amino acids. This CDR3 is CASSHGTSGGDTQYF. CDR3 bases: TGCGCCAGCAGCCACGGGACTAGCGGGGGTGATACGCAGTATTTT.

V and J are TRBV19 and TRBJ2-7; 7 bases agree with TRBD1. The CDR3 has 16 residues. The V gene's germline CDR1 is LNHDA and CDR2 SQIVND (reference sequence). J lost 0 bases, V lost 1 base, and 6 bases had no gene match. The CDR3 loop is CASSIVPDRSSYEQYV. The CDR3 DNA sequence: TGTGCCAGTAGTATAGTCCCGGACAGGAGCTCCTACGAGCAGTACGTC.

The genes are TRBV28 and TRBJ2-3; 9 nucleotides line up with TRBD2. The germline V gene encodes CDR1 MDHEN and CDR2 SYDVKM. The ends lost 8 bases at V and 5 bases at J; junction bases unmatched: 11. The CDR3 extends over 15 amino acids. The CDR3 is CASSTLAGLEDTQYF. The CDR3 DNA reads TGTGCCAGCTCGACCCTAGCGGGGTTGGAAGATACGCAGTATTTT.

V gene TRBV7-9 combines with J gene TRBJ1-1; 11 bases align to TRBD1. V gave up 5 bases and J gave up 1 base; unmatched junction bases: 6. The CDR3 totals 16 residues. Germline values: CDR1 SEHNR, CDR2 FQNEAQ (reference sequence). The CDR3: CASSAWTGGKNTEAFF. The CDR3 nucleotides are TGTGCCAGCAGCGCCTGGACAGGGGGCAAGAACACTGAAGCTTTCTTT.

This clone is a singleton in its sample. The chain joins TRBV7-6 to TRBJ2-7; 10 positions match TRBD2. Germline CDR1 reads SGHVS; CDR2 reads FNYEAQ. This CDR3 contains 15 residues. Germline trimming cut 5 bases from V and 3 bases from J; bases unmatched to any gene: 7. The DNA for the CDR3 is TGTGCCAGCAGCCAACCTTGGACTAGCGGCTACGAGCAGTACGTC. This gives the protein CASSQPWTSGYEQYV.

V gene TRBV6-1 combines with J gene TRBJ2-7; unclear D gene. CDR3 length: 13 amino acids. V was clipped by 8 bases and J by 2 bases, with 13 bases between them. Per germline, CDR1 MNHNS and CDR2 SASEGT. The chain's CDR3 is CASSDPNPYEQYF. Here the CDR3 DNA reads TGTGCCAGCTCGGACCCTAACCCCTACGAGCAGTACTTC.

Concerning this clone: An end of the junction does not agree with germline; a read error may underlie this. This chain uses TRBV27 with TRBJ2-7; D uncertain. CDR1 and CDR2 from the germline V gene are MNHEY and SMNVEV (reference sequence). The CDR3 consists of 13 residues. The CDR3 spells CASSLSFSYEQYF. CDR3 DNA: TGTGCCAGCAGTCTATCCTTCTCCTACGAGCAGTACTTC.

J is TRBJ2-2 and V is TRBV4-1; 7 bases agree with TRBD2. The germline gives CDR1 MGHRA, CDR2 YSYEKL. There are 16 residues in the CDR3. Trimming cost V 2 bases and J 8 bases; bases outside gene matches: 11. The CDR3 coding sequence is TGCGCCAGCAGCCAAAGCGGGGATGGAACACCGGGGGAGCTGTTTTTT. Translation: CASSQSGDGTPGELFF.